This entry describes one T cell receptor (beta chain). Its specificity is not known. The source of the sample is a study of blood T cells in healthy people across ages. Whole-study results and caveats: Higher diversity and more naive CD4+ cells were features of long-lived donors, compared to aged donors.

Researchers collected approximately 9.9 milliliters of peripheral blood from every single donor. Total RNA was extracted at no less than 6 micrograms per sample. A sample-barcoded 5' primer and a J-beta primer mix were used in a second PCR of roughly 7 to 11 cycles. TCRdb processed the 5' RACE reads anew with MiXCR; each CDR3 protein has one entry. The sample lists more than 650,000 distinct CDR3 sequences; under 30% were seen once. CDR3 length: 15 amino acids. Trimming removed 3 bases from V and 2 bases from J, with 11 bases in between. Germline assignment: CDR1 MNHEY and CDR2 SMNVEV (reference sequence). These records were also assigned to another study, of T cells of mothers and their children.

This sequence was found in a boy aged 5 to 17 in good health. The chain has TRBV27 and TRBJ1-5; D possibly corresponds to TRBD1 (6 bases). Source material: blood. The CDR3 coding sequence is TGTGCCAGCAGTTTTAGGGCAGGGGGCAATCAGCCCCAGCATTTT. It translates to CASSFRAGGNQPQHF.